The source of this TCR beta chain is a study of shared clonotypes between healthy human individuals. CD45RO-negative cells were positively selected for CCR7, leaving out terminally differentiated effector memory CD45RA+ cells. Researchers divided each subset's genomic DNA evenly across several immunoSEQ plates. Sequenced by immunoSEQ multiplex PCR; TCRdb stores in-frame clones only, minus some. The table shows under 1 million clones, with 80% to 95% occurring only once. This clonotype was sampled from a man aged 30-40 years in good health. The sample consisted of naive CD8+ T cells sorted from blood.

The CDR3 DNA reads TGTGCCAGCTCGCTGGGGACAGGGGTTAGCACAGATACGCAGTATTTT. Protein: CASSLGTGVSTDTQYF. J is TRBJ2-3 and V is TRBV18, with 10 bases matching TRBD1. CDR3 length equals 16 residues. With 6 bases clipped from V and 0 bases from J, the junction kept 6 bases outside the gene matches. Germline loops: CDR1 KGHSH, CDR2 LQKENI.